These T cell receptor beta chains were read from a single sample in a study of T cells in Graves' hyperthyroidism and ophthalmopathy. Using its own MiXCR run on the multiplex PCR reads, TCRdb lists one record per CDR3 protein. The sample gives 250,000 to 300,000 distinct CDR3 sequences, about 13% of which show up once; less than 8% is in the top ten. Sequenced sample: blood. All receptors come from a woman between 40 and 50 years old with Graves' hyperthyroidism. The CDR3 runs from the conserved cysteine through the conserved F or W. D genes are given only for firm matches. Some rows have no size entry. The others give once, few or many, or a class for an expanded clone.

D: TRBD2
J: TRBJ2-3
V: TRBV7-6
size: many
CDR3: CASSLEGTSVMDTQYF
DNA: TGTGCCAGCAGCTTAGAAGGGACTAGCGTGATGGATACGCAGTATTTT

D: .
J: TRBJ1-2
V: TRBV30
size: many
CDR3: CAWSVVLYGYTF
DNA: TGTGCCTGGAGTGTAGTACTCTATGGCTACACCTTC

D: .
J: TRBJ1-4
V: TRBV4-1
size: many
CDR3: CASSQVLQTYPRNEKLFF
DNA: TGCGCCAGCAGCCAAGTTTTGCAGACTTATCCGCGGAATGAAAAACTGTTTTTT

D: .
J: TRBJ2-7
V: TRBV6-1
size: many
CDR3: CASSGRVAYEQYF
DNA: TGTGCCAGCAGCGGGAGAGTAGCATACGAGCAGTACTTC

D: TRBD1
J: TRBJ1-2
V: TRBV18
size: few
CDR3: CASSPEGAYGYTF
DNA: TGTGCCAGCTCACCGGAGGGGGCCTATGGCTACACCTTC

D: TRBD1
J: TRBJ2-2
V: TRBV10-2
size: many
CDR3: CASSRAGGSGELFF
DNA: TGCGCCAGCAGTCGAGCAGGGGGCAGCGGGGAGCTGTTTTTT

D: .
J: TRBJ2-3
V: TRBV5-1
size: few
CDR3: CATRDSGGTDTQYF
DNA: TGCGCCACCCGGGACAGTGGGGGGACAGATACGCAGTATTTT

D: .
J: TRBJ1-1
V: TRBV7-9
size: .
CDR3: CASSLNWGAGTEASF
DNA: .

D: TRBD1
J: TRBJ1-4
V: TRBV3-1
size: few
CDR3: CASSTGEDEKLFF
DNA: TGTGCCAGCTCTACAGGGGAGGATGAAAAACTGTTTTTT

D: TRBD1
J: TRBJ1-1
V: TRBV2
size: many
CDR3: CASSLGQEAFF
DNA: TGTGCCAGCAGCCTGGGACAGGAAGCTTTCTTT

D: .
J: TRBJ1-1
V: TRBV9
size: .
CDR3: CASSAGSGVTEAFF
DNA: TGTGCCAGCAGCGCCGGGAGCGGGGTGACTGAAGCTTTCTTT

D: TRBD2
J: TRBJ2-7
V: TRBV11-1
size: .
CDR3: CASTLGPAGGPGEQYF
DNA: TGTGCCAGCACCTTAGGGCCAGCGGGAGGGCCCGGCGAGCAGTACTTC

D: .
J: TRBJ1-4
V: TRBV6-5
size: .
CDR3: CASSYGRATNEKLFF
DNA: TGTGCCAGCAGTTACGGACGGGCAACTAATGAAAAACTGTTTTTT

D: TRBD1
J: TRBJ1-6
V: TRBV28
size: many
CDR3: CASSSVGDSNNSPLHF
DNA: TGTGCCAGCAGTTCCGTGGGGGACAGCAATAATTCACCCCTCCACTTT

D: TRBD2
J: TRBJ2-2
V: TRBV2
size: many
CDR3: CASQGGAGVVGELFF
DNA: TGTGCCTCTCAAGGAGGGGCGGGAGTGGTCGGGGAGCTGTTTTTT

D: .
J: TRBJ1-3
V: TRBV5-8
size: .
CDR3: CASSPIGGSGNTIYF
DNA: TGTGCCAGCAGCCCCATCGGGGGGTCTGGAAACACCATATATTTT

D: .
J: TRBJ1-5
V: TRBV5-6
size: .
CDR3: CASSFGTRSNQPQHF
DNA: TGTGCCAGCAGCTTCGGGACCCGGAGCAATCAGCCCCAGCATTTT

D: .
J: TRBJ2-5
V: TRBV5-1
size: many
CDR3: CASSSGQEETQYF
DNA: TGTGCCAGCAGTTCGGGACAAGAAGAGACCCAGTACTTC

D: .
J: TRBJ2-2
V: TRBV28
size: many
CDR3: CASSLYGELFF
DNA: TGTGCCAGCAGCCTCTACGGGGAGCTGTTTTTT

D: .
J: TRBJ2-7
V: TRBV5-6
size: .
CDR3: CASSLTNYEQYF
DNA: TGTGCCAGCAGCTTGACAAACTACGAGCAGTACTTC

D: TRBD1
J: TRBJ2-7
V: TRBV7-9
size: many
CDR3: CASSRQGGQYF
DNA: TGTGCCAGCAGCAGACAGGGTGGGCAGTACTTC

D: TRBD1
J: TRBJ2-7
V: TRBV5-1
size: many
CDR3: CASSLGGTATYEQYF
DNA: TGCGCCAGCAGCTTGGGTGGGACAGCGACCTACGAGCAGTACTTC

D: TRBD1
J: TRBJ1-5
V: TRBV10-3
size: many
CDR3: CAISEGQGGNQPQHF
DNA: TGTGCCATCAGTGAGGGACAGGGAGGGAATCAGCCCCAGCATTTT

D: .
J: TRBJ2-7
V: TRBV28
size: many
CDR3: CASSSEGPSYEQYF
DNA: TGTGCCAGCAGTTCTGAGGGGCCATCCTACGAGCAGTACTTC

D: .
J: TRBJ2-1
V: TRBV11-2
size: many
CDR3: CASSLRLRAQGYNEQFF
DNA: TGTGCCAGCAGCTTAAGGTTGAGGGCCCAGGGCTACAATGAGCAGTTCTTC

D: TRBD1
J: TRBJ1-2
V: TRBV11-2
size: .
CDR3: CASSTGGNGYTF
DNA: TGTGCCAGCAGCACAGGGGGAAATGGCTACACCTTC

D: .
J: TRBJ2-1
V: TRBV7-3
size: many
CDR3: CASSLGRRTKGNEQFF
DNA: TGTGCCAGCAGCTTAGGTAGGCGGACCAAAGGTAATGAGCAGTTCTTC

D: .
J: TRBJ2-1
V: TRBV29-1
size: few
CDR3: CSVGSSSEQFF
DNA: TGCAGCGTTGGGAGTAGTAGTGAGCAGTTCTTC

D: TRBD2
J: TRBJ2-3
V: TRBV20-1
size: many
CDR3: CSARDHGGLAVKDLLTDTQYF
DNA: TGCAGTGCTAGAGATCATGGTGGACTAGCGGTTAAGGACCTACTCACAGATACGCAGTATTTT

D: .
J: TRBJ1-5
V: TRBV19
size: .
CDR3: CASSSWGSVQPQHF
DNA: TGTGCCAGTTCGTCGTGGGGGTCGGTTCAGCCCCAGCATTTT

D: .
J: TRBJ1-1
V: TRBV12-3/TRBV12-4
size: .
CDR3: CASSKPGQRGAEAFF
DNA: TGTGCCAGCAGCAAACCCGGACAGAGAGGAGCTGAAGCTTTCTTT

D: TRBD1
J: TRBJ2-7
V: TRBV19
size: many
CDR3: CASSIGDSAYEQYF
DNA: TGTGCCAGTAGTATAGGGGACAGCGCCTACGAGCAGTACTTC

D: TRBD1
J: TRBJ1-1
V: TRBV20-1
size: many
CDR3: CSTDRGETEAFF
DNA: TGCAGTACGGACAGGGGAGAGACTGAAGCTTTCTTT

D: .
J: TRBJ2-3
V: TRBV7-9
size: many
CDR3: CASSLVLTGTDTQYF
DNA: TGTGCCAGCAGCCTGGTCCTGACAGGCACAGATACGCAGTATTTT

D: .
J: TRBJ2-1
V: TRBV20-1
size: many
CDR3: CSARDSYNEQFF
DNA: TGCAGTGCGCGGGACTCCTACAATGAGCAGTTCTTC

D: .
J: TRBJ1-1
V: TRBV19
size: few
CDR3: CASSTGRASRMNTEAFF
DNA: TGTGCCAGTAGTACGGGCAGGGCGTCGCGCATGAACACTGAAGCTTTCTTT

D: TRBD1
J: TRBJ1-2
V: TRBV6-1
size: many
CDR3: CASSPGQGRDGYTF
DNA: TGTGCCAGCAGTCCGGGACAGGGGCGTGATGGCTACACCTTC